This T cell receptor beta chain was retrieved from a study of tumor and adjacent non-tumor tissue in lung cancer. Germline-derived CDR1 and CDR2 are DFQATT and SNEGSKA (reference sequence). This CDR3 has 13 amino acids. This sample's RNA came from whole unsorted tissue. The normal lung tissue was taken more than 3 cm from the tumor edge. A modified ARM-PCR protocol with three rounds of nested PCR amplified TCRbeta. TCRdb independently ran MiXCR on the multiplex PCR reads; one entry per CDR3 protein. The sample records 70,000 to 95,000 distinct CDR3 sequences, 76% being singletons. Study-wide findings and caveats: Top 100 clones took a larger repertoire share in normal lung.

This clonotype was recorded only once. Its antigen is still unknown. Germline is not matched at one junction end, which may reflect a read error. The receptor was derived from a man in his 70s with non-small cell lung cancer. Sequencing was done on a sample of distant non-tumor lung tissue. The chain recombines TRBV20-1 with TRBJ2-7; D is possibly TRBD1 (6 bases). CDR3 nucleotide sequence: TGCAGTGCTATGGACAGTGACTCCTACAAGCAGTACTTC. Protein sequence: CSAMDSDSYKQYF.